This entry lists 13 T cell receptor beta chains sequenced from one sample in a study of blood T cell repertoires in COVID-19. Sequencing was performed with immunoSEQ multiplex PCR; in TCRdb, only in-frame clones are kept and a portion is missing. The sample contains a few hundred thousand clones, roughly 87% of which appear only once. Source material: PBMCs or T cells enriched from blood (not recorded which). These receptors were collected from a man between 18 and 35 years old with acute COVID-19.

On this clone: Other DNA sequences in this specimen translate into the identical CDR3. The gene calls are TRBV28 and TRBJ2-7, with 8 bases lining up with TRBD1. The CDR3 totals 15 residues. Germline V CDR1 and CDR2: MDHEN, SYDVKM. The J segment lost 0 bases and the V segment lost 4 bases, leaving 5 bases of the junction unmatched. This chain's CDR3 is CASSSPGQDSYEQYF. The CDR3 coding sequence is TGTGCCAGCAGTTCCCCGGGACAGGACTCCTACGAGCAGTACTTC.

The rearrangement uses TRBV14 and TRBJ2-7; a possible D gene is TRBD2 (6 bases). Germline V gene sequence: CDR1 SGHDN, CDR2 FVKESK. This CDR3 comprises 14 residues. Between the trimmed V and J ends, which lost 2 bases and 4 bases, there was a span of 12 bases. CDR3 amino acids: CASSQPGVAYEQYF. CDR3 coding DNA: TGTGCCAGCAGCCAACCGGGAGTGGCGTACGAGCAGTACTTC.

The chain combines TRBV2 with TRBJ2-7; 9 bases match TRBD1. Germline CDR1 is SNHLY and CDR2 is FYNNEI. This CDR3 is 14 amino acids long. The ends lost 6 bases at V and 1 base at J; junction bases unmatched: 4. The CDR3 DNA is TGTGCCAGCAGCGGACAGGGGAATTCCTACGAGCAGTACTTC. The encoded protein is CASSGQGNSYEQYF.

The chain uses TRBV19 and TRBJ2-3, with 8 bases aligning to TRBD2. This CDR3 has 17 amino acids. CDR1 and CDR2 (germline): LNHDA, SQIVND (reference sequence). Trimming took 7 bases from V and 1 from J; bases not matched to a gene: 13. CDR3 sequence (DNA): TGTGCCAGTACCCCCGGAAGGGCGGGAGGAGGCACAGATACGCAGTATTTT. Translating it yields CASTPGRAGGGTDTQYF. Supplemented by reference TRBV19 and TRBJ2-3, the full variable domain reads DGGITQSPKYLFRKEGQNVTLSCEQNLNHDAMYWYRQDPGQGLRLIYYSQIVNDFQKGDIAEGYSVSREKKESFPLTVTSAQKNPTAFYLCASTPGRAGGGTDTQYFGPGTRLTVL.

The chain joins TRBV6-5 to TRBJ1-2, with 8 bases lining up with TRBD1. V dropped 8 bases and J dropped 8; count of bases not matched to a gene: 13. This CDR3 has 14 residues. The germline V gene encodes CDR1 MNHEY and CDR2 SVGAGI. CDR3 DNA sequence: TGTGCCAGCCAGACCGGACAGGGAACGGGGGGCTACACCTTC. It codes for CASQTGQGTGGYTF.

The chain joins TRBV11-2 to TRBJ2-7; possibly TRBD1 for D (6 bases). CDR3 length: 14 residues. Deletions cut 4 bases from V and 1 base from J, with 11 bases between. The germline V gene has CDR1 SGHAT and CDR2 FQNNGV. CDR3 sequence (DNA): TGTGCCAGCAGCTCATGGGACAAGTCCTACGAGCAGTACTTC. Translated: CASSSWDKSYEQYF. The full variable domain, in which reference TRBV11-2 and TRBJ2-7 provide the parts outside the CDR3, is EAGVAQSPRYKIIEKRQSVAFWCNPISGHATLYWYQQILGQGPKLLIQFQNNGVVDDSQLPKDRFSAERLKGVDSTLKIQPAKLEDSAVYLCASSSWDKSYEQYFGPGTRLTVT.

The chain has TRBV11-2 and TRBJ2-3, with 7 bases that match TRBD1. CDR1 SGHAT and CDR2 FQNNGV come from the germline V gene. The CDR3 spans 16 residues. V gave up 4 bases and J gave up 2 bases; unmatched junction bases: 9. DNA of the CDR3: TGTGCCAGCAGCTCGGGACAGACGATAAACACAGATACGCAGTATTTT. Its protein is CASSSGQTINTDTQYF.

The CDR3 protein is CAWSAGANVLTF. DNA of the CDR3: TGTGCCTGGAGCGCGGGGGCCAACGTCCTGACTTTC. The chain recombines TRBV30 with TRBJ2-6; D gene ambiguous. The CDR3 loop spans 12 amino acids. The germline CDR1 and CDR2 sequences are GTSNPN and SVGIG (reference sequence). The germline V and J ends were trimmed by 3 bases and 4 bases, with 4 bases remaining between them.

V gene TRBV7-2 combines with J gene TRBJ2-1, with 9 bases matching TRBD2. The CDR3 totals 14 residues. V dropped 6 bases and J dropped 5; count of bases not matched to a gene: 5. CDR1 SGHTA and CDR2 FQGNSA come from the germline V gene. The CDR3 DNA reads TGTGCCAGCAGTTGGACTAGCGACAACAATGAGCAGTTCTTC. This sequence encodes CASSWTSDNNEQFF.

This chain connects TRBV2 to TRBJ2-1; D perhaps matches TRBD1 (6 bases). The CDR3 length is 14 residues. The germline CDR1 and CDR2 sequences are SNHLY and FYNNEI. V was cut by 7 bases and J by 7 bases, with 17 bases left in between. In nucleotides, the CDR3 is TGTGCCAGCAATTACAGGGAAGGAATGAATGAGCAGTTCTTC. Protein sequence: CASNYREGMNEQFF.

V is TRBV27 and J is TRBJ1-2; the D gene is possibly TRBD1 (5 bases). Looked up from germline, CDR1 is MNHEY and CDR2 is SMNVEV (reference sequence). The CDR3 consists of 15 residues. V shed 3 bases and J shed 0 bases, with 11 bases lying between them. The CDR3 protein is CASSLSGYTNYGYTF. The CDR3 DNA follows: TGTGCCAGCAGTTTGTCAGGGTATACTAACTATGGCTACACCTTC.

The chain uses TRBV4-3 and TRBJ2-7, with a tentative D call TRBD2 (6 bases). This CDR3 has 14 amino acids. Trimming removed 1 base at V and 7 bases at J, with 14 bases between. CDR1 and CDR2 from the germline V gene are LGHNA and YSLEER. CDR3 loop: CASSQGTTFREQYF. For the CDR3, the DNA is TGCGCCAGCAGCCAAGGGACTACCTTCCGTGAGCAGTACTTC.

The chain uses TRBV19 and TRBJ2-1; perhaps TRBD2 as D (6 bases). CDR1 is LNHDA, CDR2 SQIVND, per germline (reference sequence). Trimming shortened V by 5 bases and J by 7 bases, and 12 bases separated the two germline ends. This CDR3 spans 13 amino acids. The CDR3 DNA is TGTGCCAGTAGTTTCAGAGGAGGGAATGAGCAGTTCTTC. Translation: CASSFRGGNEQFF.